This entry lists 24 T cell receptor beta chains sequenced from one sample in a study of T cells in Graves' hyperthyroidism and ophthalmopathy. Amplification of TCR beta CDR3 regions used RNA as the template. Primed by the HTBI set, a first-round RT-PCR was run on the TCR CDR3. One entry per CDR3 protein results from TCRdb running MiXCR on the multiplex PCR reads. The table shows a few hundred thousand distinct CDR3 sequences, with just under 25% occurring only once. The sample consisted of blood. These TCRs come from a man in his fifties or sixties with Graves' hyperthyroidism.

This clonotype was seen repeatedly, ten times or more. The V and J genes are TRBV18 and TRBJ1-2; weak D call: TRBD1 (5 bases). The ends were cut back, 6 bases at V and 4 bases at J, with 12 bases in the middle. CDR3 size: 13 residues. The V gene's germline CDR1 is KGHSH and CDR2 LQKENI. DNA of the CDR3: TGTGCCAGCTCTCCTACGGGGCCCTATGGCTACACCTTC. It codes for CASSPTGPYGYTF. Full variable domain (remainder filled in from reference TRBV18 and TRBJ1-2): NAGVMQNPRHLVRRRGQEARLRCSPMKGHSHVYWYRQLPEEGLKFMVYLQKENIIDESGMPKERFSAEFPKEGPSILRIQQVVRGDSAAYFCASSPTGPYGYTFGSGTRLTVV.

This clonotype was observed many times. This chain connects TRBV7-8 to TRBJ2-7; D tentatively fits TRBD1 or TRBD2 (6 bases each). Trimming removed 4 bases from V and 7 bases from J, with 17 bases in between. The V gene's germline CDR1 is SGHVS and CDR2 FQNEAQ. This CDR3 comprises 14 residues. For the CDR3, the DNA is TGTGCCAGCAGCTCCGGAGGGGGTGGGAGAGAGCAGTACTTC. It codes for CASSSGGGGREQYF.

There are a few counts of this clonotype. The chain employs TRBV6-1 and TRBJ2-7; TRBD2 matches 10 bases. V lost 5 bases to trimming and J lost 6 bases; unmatched junction nucleotides: 10. The CDR3 runs 15 residues. Germline V gene data show CDR1 as MNHNS and CDR2 as SASEGT. The CDR3 loop is CASSSIAGGPSEQYF. CDR3 DNA sequence: TGTGCCAGCAGTTCCATAGCGGGAGGTCCTTCCGAGCAGTACTTC.

This clonotype has at least ten counts. The chain links TRBV11-2 to TRBJ2-1; 8 nucleotides agree with TRBD2. The CDR3 totals 16 residues. The V and J ends lost 3 bases and 5 bases, in that order; junction bases with no gene match: 9. The germline V gene encodes CDR1 SGHAT and CDR2 FQNNGV. The CDR3 DNA reads as TGTGCCAGCAGCTTTTCTGATAGCGGGATCAACAATGAGCAGTTCTTC. Translated, it gives CASSFSDSGINNEQFF.

This clonotype has only a few counts. The chain combines TRBV6-5 with TRBJ2-1, with 7 bases identical to TRBD2. Germline loops: CDR1 MNHEY, CDR2 SVGAGI. Trimming removed 0 bases from V and 5 bases from J; junction bases left unmatched: 7. The CDR3 is 16 residues long. The CDR3 DNA follows: TGTGCCAGCAGTTACTCGTGGCTAGCGGATGACAATGAGCAGTTCTTC. Its translation is CASSYSWLADDNEQFF.

The rearrangement links TRBV20-1 to TRBJ1-1; D remains unclear. The CDR3 length is 13 residues. V dropped 0 bases and J dropped 6 bases, with 11 bases sitting between them. The germline V gene encodes CDR1 DFQATT and CDR2 SNEGSKA (reference sequence). Here the CDR3 reads CSARDLEDSEAFF. CDR3 nucleotide sequence: TGCAGTGCTAGAGATCTGGAGGACTCTGAAGCTTTCTTT.

The rearrangement joins TRBV7-3 to TRBJ2-2; 15 bases fit TRBD2. This CDR3 is 20 amino acids long. Per germline, CDR1 SGHTA and CDR2 FQGTGA. Trimming took 4 bases from V and 3 from J; bases not matched to a gene: 12. CDR3 nucleotides: TGTGCCAGCAGCTCGCACGGACTAGCGGGAGGGCGGGCGCACACCGGGGAGCTGTTTTTT. This encodes CASSSHGLAGGRAHTGELFF.

This clonotype was detected only a few times. The rearrangement joins TRBV7-8 to TRBJ2-3; D unresolved. The germline CDR1 and CDR2 sequences are SGHVS and FQNEAQ. Trimming took off 5 bases at V and 2 bases at J, with 8 bases between the two ends. The CDR3 is 13 amino acids. The CDR3 DNA follows: TGTGCCAGCAGCCCGGTATTCACAGATACGCAGTATTTT. Protein product: CASSPVFTDTQYF.

In this sample, this clonotype turned up many times. This chain links TRBV6-2 or TRBV6-3 with TRBJ2-1; TRBD1 aligns across 11 bases. Germline CDR1 and CDR2: MNHEY and SVGEGT. CDR3 size: 17 residues. With V trimmed by 2 bases and J by 2 bases, 5 bases remained unmatched. The CDR3 here is CASSYDGTGGAYNEQFF. The CDR3, as DNA: TGTGCCAGCAGTTACGACGGGACAGGGGGGGCCTACAATGAGCAGTTCTTC.

This clonotype was found many times. The chain joins TRBV20-1 to TRBJ1-1, with D unresolved. The V and J ends lost 1 base and 1 base respectively, with 7 bases between them. This CDR3 is 13 amino acids long. The germline gives CDR1 DFQATT, CDR2 SNEGSKA (reference sequence). The CDR3 protein is CSARGWQNTEAFF. The CDR3 nucleotides are TGCAGTGCTAGAGGCTGGCAGAACACTGAAGCTTTCTTT.

In its sample, this clonotype was seen many times. J is TRBJ2-7 and V is TRBV27, with D tentatively TRBD1 (5 bases). CDR3 length: 14 residues. Trimming left V 2 bases short and J 4 bases short, with 12 bases between. Germline lookup yields CDR1 MNHEY and CDR2 SMNVEV (reference sequence). CDR3 DNA: TGTGCCAGCAGTTTAAAGGGGCGCAGTTACGAGCAGTACTTC. Its protein product is CASSLKGRSYEQYF.

This clonotype was recorded a few times. J is TRBJ2-7 and V is TRBV27; D gene unclear. With 3 bases removed from V and 5 bases from J, the gap between germline ends came to 17 bases. Germline lookup yields CDR1 MNHEY and CDR2 SMNVEV (reference sequence). The CDR3 runs to 15 residues. CDR3: CASSFSTKGFHEQYF. The CDR3 DNA reads TGTGCCAGCAGTTTCTCGACCAAGGGCTTCCACGAGCAGTACTTC.

This clonotype was counted many times. This chain uses TRBV28 with TRBJ2-7, with 9 bases identical to TRBD1. This CDR3 region has 13 residues. The V and J ends lost 5 bases and 3 bases, in that order; junction bases with no gene match: 2. Germline lookup yields CDR1 MDHEN and CDR2 SYDVKM. In nucleotides, the CDR3 is TGTGCCAGCAGTGGGGACAGGGACTACGAGCAGTACTTC. Translating gives CASSGDRDYEQYF.

In its sample, this clonotype was seen a few times. The gene calls are TRBV6-1 and TRBJ1-2, with 7 positions matching TRBD1. Germline V gives CDR1 MNHNS, CDR2 SASEGT. V dropped 10 bases and J dropped 4; count of bases not matched to a gene: 3. This CDR3 is built from 11 residues. In DNA, the CDR3 is TGTGCCACCTGGACAGGCTATGGCTACACCTTC. It translates to CATWTGYGYTF.

The chain has TRBV6-4 and TRBJ2-3; 8 bases match TRBD2. CDR1 is MRHNA and CDR2 is SNTAGT in the germline V gene. The trim removed 5 bases at V and 6 bases at J, leaving 22 bases unmatched. This CDR3 contains 19 residues. CDR3 loop: CASSYHVGQAGGLWDTQYF. In DNA, the CDR3 is TGTGCCAGCAGTTACCATGTTGGGCAGGCGGGAGGTCTTTGGGATACGCAGTATTTT.

This clonotype was detected many times. V is TRBV2 and J is TRBJ1-2, with 11 bases that match TRBD1. CDR1 is SNHLY, CDR2 FYNNEI, per germline. CDR3 length: 14 residues. V gave up 5 bases and J gave up 5 bases; unmatched junction bases: 4. The CDR3 DNA reads TGTGCCAGCAGTCTGGGACAGGGGGTGTATGGCTACACCTTC. This translates into CASSLGQGVYGYTF.

V and J are TRBV18 and TRBJ1-6; no reliable D call. This CDR3 contains 13 residues. CDR1 and CDR2 (germline): KGHSH, LQKENI. V lost 2 bases and J 7 bases, leaving 6 bases between the germline ends. CDR3 in DNA: TGTGCCAGCTCACCAGGTGCCAATTCACCCCTCCACTTT. Translated, it gives CASSPGANSPLHF. Full variable domain (remainder filled in from reference TRBV18 and TRBJ1-6): NAGVMQNPRHLVRRRGQEARLRCSPMKGHSHVYWYRQLPEEGLKFMVYLQKENIIDESGMPKERFSAEFPKEGPSILRIQQVVRGDSAAYFCASSPGANSPLHFGNGTRLTVT.

This clonotype showed up just a few times. The chain has TRBV30 and TRBJ2-2; 11 bases fit TRBD1. The CDR3 is 16 residues long. Germline-derived CDR1 and CDR2 are GTSNPN and SVGIG (reference sequence). Losses at the gene ends were 1 base for V and 6 bases for J; bases not matched to a gene: 7. CDR3 sequence (DNA): TGTGCCTGGAGTGATCCGGACAGGGGGCTCGCCGGGGAGCTGTTTTTT. Amino acid sequence: CAWSDPDRGLAGELFF.

This clonotype was seen at least ten times. This chain joins TRBV11-3 and TRBJ2-1; 9 bases match TRBD2. This CDR3 spans 14 amino acids. Unmatched junction bases numbered 6, after V lost 2 bases and J lost 10 bases. Germline-derived CDR1 and CDR2 are SGHNT and YENEEA. CDR3 amino acids: CASSLKASGTEQFF. DNA for the CDR3: TGTGCCAGCAGCTTAAAGGCTAGCGGGACAGAGCAGTTCTTC.

The chain joins TRBV7-9 to TRBJ2-2; TRBD1 or TRBD2 may be the D gene (5 bases each). Germline assignment: CDR1 SEHNR and CDR2 FQNEAQ (reference sequence). V lost 4 bases, J lost 13 bases, and 22 bases lay in between. The CDR3 runs 15 residues. CDR3 DNA sequence: TGTGCCAGCAGCTCAGAGATCGTAACACCGGGGACGCTGTTTTTT. It codes for CASSSEIVTPGTLFF.

As for this clonotype: Just one base apart from a much larger clone, this may be a read error. The chain is built from TRBV12-3 or TRBV12-4 and TRBJ1-1, with TRBD1 as a possible D gene (5 bases). Trimming left V 3 bases short and J 10 bases short, with 15 bases between. The CDR3 sequence is 13 residues long. The CDR3 sequence is CASSFGRGTRAFF. CDR3 in DNA: TGTGCCAGCAGTTTCGGGAGGGGCACACGAGCTTTCTTT.

The rearrangement uses TRBV13 and TRBJ2-7, with 7 bases fitting TRBD1. The germline V gene has CDR1 PRHDT and CDR2 FYEKMQ (reference sequence). The CDR3 has 13 amino acids. V dropped 7 bases and J dropped 3; count of bases not matched to a gene: 6. The CDR3 protein is CASKESGGYEQYF. The CDR3, as DNA: TGTGCCAGCAAAGAGTCAGGGGGCTACGAGCAGTACTTC.

This clonotype was detected only a few times. V usage is TRBV18 and J usage is TRBJ2-2; D remains unclear. The CDR3 has 14 residues. The germline V gene has CDR1 KGHSH and CDR2 LQKENI. V lost 1 base and J lost 5, with 8 bases in between. The CDR3 region is CASSPLLGTGELFF. For the CDR3, the DNA is TGTGCCAGCTCACCACTCCTTGGAACCGGGGAGCTGTTTTTT.

V gene TRBV15 combines with J gene TRBJ2-7; TRBD1 matches 7 bases. Trimming took 1 base from V and 3 from J; bases not matched to a gene: 9. The CDR3 sequence is 16 residues long. Germline V gives CDR1 LNHNV, CDR2 YYDKDF (reference sequence). This CDR3 reads CATSRGAGTDFYEQYF. For the CDR3, the DNA is TGTGCCACCAGCAGAGGCGCCGGGACAGATTTCTACGAGCAGTACTTC. The whole variable domain, remainder taken from reference TRBV15 and TRBJ2-7, is DAMVIQNPRYQVTQFGKPVTLSCSQTLNHNVMYWYQQKSSQAPKLLFHYYDKDFNNEADTPDNFQSRRPNTSFCFLDIRSPGLGDTAMYLCATSRGAGTDFYEQYFGPGTRLTVT.